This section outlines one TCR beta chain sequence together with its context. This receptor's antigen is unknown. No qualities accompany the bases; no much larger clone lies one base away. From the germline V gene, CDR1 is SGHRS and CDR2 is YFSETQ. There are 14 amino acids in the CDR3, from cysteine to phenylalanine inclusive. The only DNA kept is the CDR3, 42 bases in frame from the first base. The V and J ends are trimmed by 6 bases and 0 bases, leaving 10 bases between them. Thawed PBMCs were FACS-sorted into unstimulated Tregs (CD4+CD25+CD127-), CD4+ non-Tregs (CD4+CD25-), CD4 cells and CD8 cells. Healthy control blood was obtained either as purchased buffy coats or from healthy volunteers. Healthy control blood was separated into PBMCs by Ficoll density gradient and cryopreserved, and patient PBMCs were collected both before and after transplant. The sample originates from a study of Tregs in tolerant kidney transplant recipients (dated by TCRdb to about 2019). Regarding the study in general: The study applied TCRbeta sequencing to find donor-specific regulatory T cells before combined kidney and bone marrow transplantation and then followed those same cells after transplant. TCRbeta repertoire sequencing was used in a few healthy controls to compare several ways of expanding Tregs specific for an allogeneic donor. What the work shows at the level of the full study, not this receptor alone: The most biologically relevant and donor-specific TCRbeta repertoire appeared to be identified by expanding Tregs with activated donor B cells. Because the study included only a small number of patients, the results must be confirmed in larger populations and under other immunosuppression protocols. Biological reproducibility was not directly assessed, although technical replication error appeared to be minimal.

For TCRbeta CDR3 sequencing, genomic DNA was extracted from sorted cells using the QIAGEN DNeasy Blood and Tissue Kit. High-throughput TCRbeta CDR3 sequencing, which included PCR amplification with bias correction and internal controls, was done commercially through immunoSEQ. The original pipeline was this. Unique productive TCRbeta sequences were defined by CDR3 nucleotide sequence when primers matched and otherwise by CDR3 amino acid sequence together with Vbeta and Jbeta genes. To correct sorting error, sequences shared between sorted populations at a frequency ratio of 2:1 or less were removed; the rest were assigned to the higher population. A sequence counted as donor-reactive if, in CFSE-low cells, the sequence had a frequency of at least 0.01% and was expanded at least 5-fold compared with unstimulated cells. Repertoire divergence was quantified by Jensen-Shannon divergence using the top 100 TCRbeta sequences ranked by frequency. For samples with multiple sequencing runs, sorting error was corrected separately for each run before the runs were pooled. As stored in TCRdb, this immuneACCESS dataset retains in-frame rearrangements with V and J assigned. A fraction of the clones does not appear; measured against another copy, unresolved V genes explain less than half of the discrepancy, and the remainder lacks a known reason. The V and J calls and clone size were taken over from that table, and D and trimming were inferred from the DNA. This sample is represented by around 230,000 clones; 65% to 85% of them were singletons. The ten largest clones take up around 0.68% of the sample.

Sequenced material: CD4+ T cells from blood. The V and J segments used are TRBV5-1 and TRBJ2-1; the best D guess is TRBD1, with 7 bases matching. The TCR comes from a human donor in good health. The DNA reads TGCGCCAGCACAGGGGGGAGCTCCTACAATGAGCAGTTCTTC. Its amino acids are CASTGGSSYNEQFF.